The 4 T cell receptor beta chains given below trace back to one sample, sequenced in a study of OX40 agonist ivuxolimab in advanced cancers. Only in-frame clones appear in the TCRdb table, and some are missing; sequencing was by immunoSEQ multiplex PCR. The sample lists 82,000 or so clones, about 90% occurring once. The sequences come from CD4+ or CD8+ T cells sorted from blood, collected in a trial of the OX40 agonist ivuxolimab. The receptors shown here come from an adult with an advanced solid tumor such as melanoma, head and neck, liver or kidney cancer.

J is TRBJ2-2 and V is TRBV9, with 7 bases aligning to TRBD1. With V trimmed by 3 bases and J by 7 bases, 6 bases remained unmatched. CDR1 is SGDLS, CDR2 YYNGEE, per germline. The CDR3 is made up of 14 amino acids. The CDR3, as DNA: TGTGCCAGCAGCGAGGGACAGCGGATCGGGGAGCTGTTTTTT. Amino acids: CASSEGQRIGELFF.

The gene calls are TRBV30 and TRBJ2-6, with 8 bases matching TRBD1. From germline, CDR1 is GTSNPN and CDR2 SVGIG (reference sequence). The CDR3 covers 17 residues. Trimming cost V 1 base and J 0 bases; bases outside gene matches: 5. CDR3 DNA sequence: TGTGCCTGGAGTGGCCAGGGGGCCGACTCTGGGGCCAACGTCCTGACTTTC. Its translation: CAWSGQGADSGANVLTF.

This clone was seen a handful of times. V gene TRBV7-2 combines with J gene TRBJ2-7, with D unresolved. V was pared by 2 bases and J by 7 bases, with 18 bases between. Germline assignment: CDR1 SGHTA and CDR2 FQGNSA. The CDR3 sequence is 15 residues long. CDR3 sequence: CASSLLPLPGSEQYF. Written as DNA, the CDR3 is TGTGCCAGCAGCTTACTCCCTCTACCGGGCTCAGAGCAGTACTTC.

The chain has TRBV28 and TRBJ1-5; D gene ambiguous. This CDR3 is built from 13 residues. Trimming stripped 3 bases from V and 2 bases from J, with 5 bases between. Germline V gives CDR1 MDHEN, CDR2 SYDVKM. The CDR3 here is CASSFFGNQPQHF. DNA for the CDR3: TGTGCCAGCAGTTTCTTCGGCAATCAGCCCCAGCATTTT.